Listed here are 27 T cell receptor beta chains from one sample, sequenced in a study of cytomegalovirus exposure and HLA in healthy donors. The PCR used 60 Vbeta and 13 Jbeta primers. TCRdb's copy holds only in-frame clones and misses some; the assay was immunoSEQ multiplex PCR. The data contain about 80,000 clones, around 77% of them singletons. Sequencing was performed on PBMCs. The receptors were gathered from a man aged 50 to 60 in good health and CMV-seronegative.

The rearrangement uses TRBV7-6 and TRBJ1-4, with 8 bases that match TRBD1. With 5 bases clipped from V and 1 base from J, the junction kept 6 bases outside the gene matches. CDR3 length equals 16 residues. Germline values: CDR1 SGHVS, CDR2 FNYEAQ. The CDR3 reads CASSNHDRGTNEKLFF. DNA for the CDR3: TGTGCCAGCAGCAATCATGACAGGGGAACTAATGAAAAACTGTTTTTT.

This chain joins TRBV5-1 and TRBJ1-1; D possibly corresponds to TRBD1 (6 bases). Germline assignment: CDR1 SGHRS and CDR2 YFSETQ. V was clipped by 0 bases and J by 5 bases, with 14 bases between them. This CDR3 has 15 amino acids. This chain's CDR3 is CASSLAPTTGTEAFF. CDR3 nucleotides: TGCGCCAGCAGCTTGGCCCCTACAACAGGGACTGAAGCTTTCTTT.

The chain carries TRBV6-5 and TRBJ1-2; maybe TRBD1 (6 bases). Between the trimmed V and J ends, which lost 2 bases and 2 bases, there was a span of 9 bases. Germline CDR1 is MNHEY and CDR2 is SVGAGI. The CDR3 extends over 14 amino acids. CDR3 DNA: TGTGCCAGCAGTTACAAAACAGGGAACTATGGCTACACCTTC. Its translation is CASSYKTGNYGYTF.

This chain joins TRBV6-6 and TRBJ1-1; 7 bases align to TRBD1. This CDR3 has 15 amino acids. V dropped 7 bases and J dropped 0; count of bases not matched to a gene: 8. CDR1 and CDR2 from the germline V gene are MNHNY and SVGAGI (reference sequence). Written as DNA, the CDR3 is TGTGCCAGCACCCGACAGGGAATGATGAACACTGAAGCTTTCTTT. It encodes CASTRQGMMNTEAFF.

The rearrangement uses TRBV7-2 and TRBJ1-2; perhaps TRBD1 as D (5 bases). Trimming pared 6 bases from V and 9 bases from J, leaving 14 bases between. The germline V gene encodes CDR1 SGHTA and CDR2 FQGNSA. The CDR3 runs to 12 residues. CDR3 DNA sequence: TGTGCCAGCAGTTCCGACAGTCCGAGCTACACCTTC. Protein product: CASSSDSPSYTF.

This clone showed up just a few times. The chain has TRBV15 and TRBJ2-7, with D perhaps TRBD2 (5 bases). The CDR3 has 14 residues. Trimming removed 4 bases from V and 3 bases from J, with 13 bases in between. Germline CDR1 LNHNV, CDR2 YYDKDF (reference sequence). CDR3 in DNA: TGTGCCACCAGCACCGAGGGCTCTTACTACGAGCAGTACTTC. It specifies CATSTEGSYYEQYF.

The CDR3 sequence: CASSQKTGRTEAFF. The CDR3 DNA is TGCGCCAGCAGCCAGAAGACAGGGCGCACTGAAGCTTTCTTT. The chain links TRBV5-1 to TRBJ1-1; 7 bases are shared with TRBD1. This CDR3 spans 14 amino acids. Germline CDR1 SGHRS, CDR2 YFSETQ. The trim removed 4 bases at V and 4 bases at J, leaving 7 bases unmatched.

This clone occurred a few times. The CDR3 region has the DNA TGTGCCAGCGAACAGGGAAAGGCCTATAATTCACCCCTCCACTTT. It yields the protein CASEQGKAYNSPLHF. This chain uses TRBV2 with TRBJ1-6, with D possibly matching TRBD1 (6 bases). Looked up from germline, CDR1 is SNHLY and CDR2 is FYNNEI. This CDR3 has 15 residues. Trimming cost V 8 bases and J 2 bases, with 13 bases left between them.

The chain employs TRBV2 and TRBJ2-3, with TRBD2 identical over 9 bases. The CDR3 loop spans 14 amino acids. Trimming at V came to 3 bases and at J to 4 bases, leaving 2 bases not matched to a gene. Germline loops: CDR1 SNHLY, CDR2 FYNNEI. The CDR3 loop reads CASSDGLASDTQYF. Here the CDR3 DNA reads TGTGCCAGCAGTGACGGACTAGCGTCAGATACGCAGTATTTT.

V gene TRBV11-1 combines with J gene TRBJ1-1; D not certain. Per the germline V gene, CDR1 is SGHAT and CDR2 is FQDESV (reference sequence). V lost 2 bases, J lost 5 bases, and 9 bases lay in between. CDR3 length: 13 residues. In DNA form, the CDR3 reads TGTGCCAGCAGCTTACGGGTGGCGACTGAAGCTTTCTTT. This sequence encodes CASSLRVATEAFF.

The chain carries TRBV5-5 and TRBJ1-2, with 11 positions matching TRBD1. CDR1 SGHKS and CDR2 YYEKEE come from the germline V gene (reference sequence). V lost 2 bases and J lost 7; bases outside the gene matches: 16. The CDR3 covers 18 residues. The CDR3 sequence: CASSFSLNSGTGGGGYTF. In DNA, the CDR3 is TGTGCCAGCAGCTTTTCACTGAACTCCGGGACAGGGGGTGGTGGCTACACCTTC.

Only a few counts were recorded for this clone. V usage is TRBV9 and J usage is TRBJ2-1, with 10 bases lining up with TRBD1. This CDR3 comprises 15 residues. CDR1 is SGDLS and CDR2 is YYNGEE in the germline V gene. V gave up 4 bases and J gave up 3 bases; unmatched junction bases: 4. The CDR3 region is CASSFGQGDYNEQFF. CDR3 DNA: TGTGCCAGCAGCTTTGGACAGGGGGACTACAATGAGCAGTTCTTC.

The chain is built from TRBV28 and TRBJ2-7, with 7 bases that match TRBD2. Germline V gene data show CDR1 as MDHEN and CDR2 as SYDVKM. The CDR3 runs 12 residues. V shed 6 bases, J shed 4 bases, and the junction held 3 bases outside the gene matches. In DNA form, the CDR3 reads TGTGCCAGCAGGGCGCGGGGGTACGAGCAGTACTTC. It is translated as CASRARGYEQYF.

This clone has more than one count but fewer than ten. The rearrangement links TRBV7-2 to TRBJ1-5; perhaps TRBD1 as D (6 bases). CDR3 length: 15 amino acids. Deletions cut 1 base from V and 4 bases from J, with 11 bases between. Germline V gene sequence: CDR1 SGHTA, CDR2 FQGNSA. The CDR3 reads CASSLVTGSNQPQHF. The CDR3 DNA follows: TGTGCCAGCAGCTTAGTTACAGGGTCAAATCAGCCCCAGCATTTT.

Comments on this clone: At the DNA level, this CDR3 is encoded by other sequences in the same sample as well. This sequence joins TRBV6-1 and TRBJ2-5; TRBD2 matches at 7 bases. This CDR3 has 14 amino acids. Germline V gene data show CDR1 as MNHNS and CDR2 as SASEGT. Trimming cost V 2 bases and J 4 bases; bases outside gene matches: 4. CDR3 amino acids: CASSEPGGGETQYF. CDR3 sequence (DNA): TGTGCCAGCAGTGAACCGGGAGGCGGAGAGACCCAGTACTTC.

This sequence joins TRBV28 and TRBJ1-2; 7 bases fit TRBD1. The CDR3 totals 13 residues. Per germline, CDR1 MDHEN and CDR2 SYDVKM. Trimming at V came to 6 bases and at J to 3 bases, leaving 4 bases not matched to a gene. The DNA for the CDR3 is TGTGCCAGCAGGAGAGACAGGGACTATGGCTACACCTTC. Translated, it gives CASRRDRDYGYTF.

This clone was counted between two and nine times. The V gene is TRBV10-3, the J gene TRBJ2-3, with D hard to call. The CDR3 totals 12 residues. V shed 3 bases and J shed 5 bases, with 6 bases lying between them. The germline CDR1 and CDR2 sequences are ENHRY and SYGVKD. The CDR3 sequence: CAISDRRDTQYF. The CDR3 DNA reads TGTGCCATCAGTGATCGGAGAGATACGCAGTATTTT.

The V gene is TRBV27, the J gene TRBJ1-6, with TRBD1 matching over 8 bases. After removal of 6 bases from V and 5 bases from J, the junction contained 15 bases not matched to a gene. This CDR3 comprises 18 residues. The germline gives CDR1 MNHEY, CDR2 SMNVEV (reference sequence). CDR3: CASSRGQGPIGHNSPLHF. The CDR3 bases are TGTGCCAGCAGCCGAGGACAGGGACCGATCGGCCATAATTCACCCCTCCACTTT.

The chain has TRBV5-6 and TRBJ2-7; TRBD2 matches at 8 bases. CDR3 length: 13 amino acids. Germline V lookup: CDR1 SGHDT, CDR2 YYEEEE. V lost 4 bases and J lost 6; bases outside the gene matches: 6. The CDR3 sequence is CASSHDSGAEQYF. As DNA, the CDR3 is TGTGCCAGCAGCCATGATAGCGGGGCCGAGCAGTACTTC. Full variable domain (outside the CDR3, taken from reference TRBV5-6 and TRBJ2-7): DAGVTQSPTHLIKTRGQQVTLRCSPKSGHDTVSWYQQALGQGPQFIFQYYEEEERQRGNFPDRFSGHQFPNYSSELNVNALLLGDSALYLCASSHDSGAEQYFGPGTRLTVT.

The gene calls are TRBV11-2 and TRBJ2-2, with 7 nucleotides matching TRBD2. This CDR3 contains 16 residues. V trimming: 5 bases; J trimming: 5 bases; junction bases outside the gene matches: 11. Germline V lookup: CDR1 SGHAT, CDR2 FQNNGV. CDR3 sequence: CASSLLMGGGTGELFF. CDR3 DNA: TGTGCCAGCAGCCTCTTGATGGGGGGGGGAACCGGGGAGCTGTTTTTT.

The chain carries TRBV6-5 and TRBJ2-1, with 10 bases aligning to TRBD1. With 5 bases clipped from V and 7 bases from J, the junction kept 5 bases outside the gene matches. This CDR3 is built from 14 residues. The germline V gene has CDR1 MNHEY and CDR2 SVGAGI. The CDR3 DNA reads as TGTGCCAGCAGTAGACGGGACAGGGGAAATGAGCAGTTCTTC. It codes for CASSRRDRGNEQFF.

V usage is TRBV18 and J usage is TRBJ2-7; unclear D gene. CDR1 KGHSH and CDR2 LQKENI come from the germline V gene. The CDR3 spans 13 residues. Trimming took 3 bases from V and 7 from J, leaving 13 bases between them. This CDR3 is CASSPTPQGEQYF. For the CDR3, the DNA is TGTGCCAGCTCACCGACTCCCCAAGGAGAGCAGTACTTC.

The chain couples TRBV10-3 to TRBJ2-7; TRBD1 is a possible D gene (6 bases). The length of the CDR3 is 17 residues. The germline CDR1 and CDR2 sequences are ENHRY and SYGVKD. Trimming removed 0 bases from V and 3 bases from J, with 18 bases in between. In nucleotides, the CDR3 is TGTGCCATCAGTGAGTCGCCGATTCGGACAGCAAGCTACGAGCAGTACTTC. This translates into CAISESPIRTASYEQYF.

The chain couples TRBV30 to TRBJ2-7, with 9 bases matching TRBD1. Germline CDR1 reads GTSNPN; CDR2 reads SVGIG (reference sequence). The CDR3 loop spans 16 amino acids. After removal of 4 bases from V and 5 bases from J, the junction contained 15 bases not matched to a gene. CDR3 amino acids: CAWKPSTGTGRHEQYF. CDR3 nucleotides: TGTGCCTGGAAACCCTCAACCGGGACAGGGAGGCACGAGCAGTACTTC. Full variable domain (missing parts from reference TRBV30 and TRBJ2-7): SQTIHQWPATLVQPVGSPLSLECTVEGTSNPNLYWYRQAAGRGLQLLFYSVGIGQISSEVPQNLSASRPQDRQFILSSKKLLLSDSGFYLCAWKPSTGTGRHEQYFGPGTRLTVT.

J is TRBJ1-1 and V is TRBV5-1, with D hard to call. CDR1 is SGHRS and CDR2 is YFSETQ in the germline V gene. Trimming pared 4 bases from V and 0 bases from J, leaving 13 bases between. The CDR3 totals 15 residues. The CDR3 region is CASSPLDSLNTEAFF. CDR3 DNA: TGCGCCAGCAGCCCGCTCGACTCCCTGAACACTGAAGCTTTCTTT.

The chain uses TRBV7-3 and TRBJ2-1, with TRBD2 as a possible D gene (6 bases). There are 13 residues in the CDR3. CDR1 is SGHTA, CDR2 FQGTGA, per germline. V lost 4 bases and J 8 bases, leaving 12 bases between the germline ends. The DNA for the CDR3 is TGTGCCAGCAGCTCCGGCTGGGGGGATGAGCAGTTCTTC. Its translation: CASSSGWGDEQFF.

The chain links TRBV20-1 to TRBJ1-1, with D possibly matching TRBD1 (5 bases). Germline CDR1 reads DFQATT; CDR2 reads SNEGSKA (reference sequence). The CDR3 totals 11 residues. The ends were cut back, 4 bases at V and 11 bases at J, with 14 bases in the middle. CDR3 amino acids: CSANRGRGAFF. The CDR3 DNA sequence: TGCAGTGCTAATCGGGGGAGAGGGGCTTTCTTT.